This T cell receptor (beta chain) came from a study of T cells in women clearing cervical HPV infection. Study information: Case blood was drawn when the lesion was first found; control blood after infection became undetectable. For cases, blood was sampled a median around 150 days after lesion detection, interquartile range roughly 80 to 200 days.

TCRdb keeps only in-frame clones here, not all; method: immunoSEQ multiplex PCR. Its listing shows some 26,000 clones. To note about this clone: The sequence runs out 3 residues before the end of the CDR3; the remainder is reconstructed from the germline J gene.

This CDR3 is 16 amino acids long. Losses at the gene ends were 0 bases for V and 3 bases for J; bases not matched to a gene: 7. Per germline, CDR1 KGHSH and CDR2 LQKENI. This TCR was recovered from a woman between 18 and 70 years old with a cervical HPV16 infection that either progressed to CIN3+ or cleared (not recorded which). Sequencing input: blood buffy coat. The rearrangement uses TRBV18 and TRBJ1-2; 7 bases are a match to TRBD1. CDR3 protein: CASSPPGTVLHYGYTF. CDR3 DNA (partial): TGTGCCAGCTCACCACCAGGGACAGTCCTTCACTATGGC. The variable domain in full, completed from reference TRBV18 and TRBJ1-2, reads NAGVMQNPRHLVRRRGQEARLRCSPMKGHSHVYWYRQLPEEGLKFMVYLQKENIIDESGMPKERFSAEFPKEGPSILRIQQVVRGDSAAYFCASSPPGTVLHYGYTFGSGTRLTVV.